Shown below are 8 T cell receptor beta chains from a single sample sequenced in a study of T cell repertoires in cytomegalovirus infection (dated by TCRdb to between 2019 and 2020). Sequencing was performed on an Illumina HiSeq 1500. TCRdb ran its own pipeline on the public reads, namely fastp trimming at Q25 and MiXCR clone calling, and kept in-frame beta chains. For every CDR3 protein sequence, its rows merge into one entry that carries the most common genes and DNA. In all, the sample holds hundreds of thousands of distinct CDR3 sequences, and around 18% of those were seen once. The ten biggest clones cover approximately 10% of the sample. The sequencing input was PBMCs. These receptors all come from a human donor in good health (CMV status not recorded). Some clones in this sample may be carry-over from other donors' samples.

Ten or more counts support this clonotype. The chain has TRBV7-2 and TRBJ2-5; TRBD2 matches 9 bases. Germline CDR1 SGHTA, CDR2 FQGNSA. With V trimmed by 4 bases and J by 1 base, 1 base remained unmatched. The CDR3 runs 14 residues. The CDR3 bases are TGTGCCAGCAGCTCTAGCGGGGCCCAAGAGACCCAGTACTTC. This sequence encodes CASSSSGAQETQYF.

In its sample, this clonotype was seen many times. V gene TRBV5-4 combines with J gene TRBJ2-1; 7 bases are shared with TRBD1. This CDR3 comprises 15 residues. In germline, CDR1 is SGHNT, CDR2 YYREEE (reference sequence). The junction had 5 bases not matched to a gene; V was cut back by 5 bases and J by 0 bases. The CDR3 protein is CASSLDRSSYNEQFF. The CDR3 region has the DNA TGTGCCAGCAGTCTGGACAGGAGCTCCTACAATGAGCAGTTCTTC.

This clonotype was counted only a few times. The gene calls are TRBV5-4 and TRBJ2-7; tentative D call: TRBD1 (6 bases). In germline, CDR1 is SGHNT, CDR2 YYREEE (reference sequence). Trimming left V 2 bases short and J 2 bases short, with 11 bases between. This CDR3 spans 14 amino acids. This chain's CDR3 is CASSFGRGTYEQYF. The CDR3 DNA reads TGTGCCAGCAGCTTCGGCAGGGGAACCTACGAGCAGTACTTC.

This clonotype was counted many times. This chain joins TRBV6-2 or TRBV6-3 and TRBJ2-3, with D maybe TRBD2 (6 bases). V was clipped by 4 bases and J by 8 bases, with 25 bases between them. Germline CDR1 and CDR2: MNHEY and SVGEGT. This CDR3 has 17 amino acids. Written as DNA, the CDR3 is TGTGCCAGCAGTTCCCACTCAACGGAGTGGAGGGGCATTACGCAGTATTTT. Protein: CASSSHSTEWRGITQYF.

This clonotype has a handful of counts. The CDR3 nucleotides are TGTGCCAGCAAATTAGCGGGGGGTGCGCAGTATTTT. Translated, it gives CASKLAGGAQYF. The rearrangement joins TRBV28 to TRBJ2-3; 10 bases are shared with TRBD2. Germline CDR1 MDHEN, CDR2 SYDVKM. V shed 7 bases, J shed 10 bases, and the junction held 5 bases outside the gene matches. The CDR3 covers 12 residues.

This clonotype was picked up many times. This chain links TRBV7-2 with TRBJ1-2; 9 bases are shared with TRBD1. The length of the CDR3 is 12 residues. J gave up 6 bases and V 4 bases, and 0 bases lay outside the gene matches. CDR1 is SGHTA, CDR2 FQGNSA, per germline. This CDR3 is CASSWDRDGYTF. The CDR3 coding sequence is TGTGCCAGCAGCTGGGACAGGGATGGCTACACCTTC.

This clonotype was counted a single time. A much larger clone lies a single base off, so this may be a read error. This sequence joins TRBV12-3 or TRBV12-4 and TRBJ1-1, with D possibly matching TRBD1 (5 bases). This CDR3 is 12 amino acids long. The CDR3: CASSPGTREASF. The CDR3 DNA reads as TGTGCCAGCAGCCCCGGGACGCGTGAAGCTTCCTTT.

There are a few counts of this clonotype. This rearrangement joins TRBV20-1 to TRBJ2-7; unclear D gene. This CDR3 is 15 amino acids long. Germline V gene data show CDR1 as DFQATT and CDR2 as SNEGSKA (reference sequence). Trimming shortened V by 0 bases and J by 3 bases, and 15 bases separated the two germline ends. The CDR3 reads CSARDFSGGGYEQYF. In DNA form, the CDR3 reads TGCAGTGCTAGAGATTTTTCAGGCGGCGGCTACGAGCAGTACTTC.